These T cell receptor beta chains were read from a single sample in a study of T cell repertoires in cytomegalovirus infection. TCRdb independently ran MiXCR on the reads; one entry per CDR3 protein. There are about half a million distinct CDR3 sequences in the sample; roughly 43% occur only once, and roughly two fifths lies in the top ten. These TCRs are of unknown antigen specificity. The sequencing here drew on cultured PBMCs, taken from culture after CMV antigen stimulation. The receptors shown here come from a human donor in good health (CMV status not recorded). Some clones in this sample may be carry-over from other donors' samples. Both conserved end residues are part of each CDR3. D genes are given only for firm matches. Not every row has a clone size; where given, it reads once, few, many or a size class.

d_call: .
clone_size: .
j_call: TRBJ2-1
v_call: TRBV27
cdr3_nt: TGTGCCAGCAGTTTGTGGGGGCGGAACAATGAGCAGTTCTTC
cdr3_aa: CASSLWGRNNEQFF

d_call: TRBD1
clone_size: .
j_call: TRBJ2-7
v_call: TRBV12-5
cdr3_nt: TGTGCTAGTGGCCCCGACAGGGACTACGAGCAGTACTTC
cdr3_aa: CASGPDRDYEQYF

d_call: TRBD2
clone_size: .
j_call: TRBJ2-4
v_call: TRBV7-2
cdr3_nt: TGTGCCAGCAGTCGGACTAGCGGAGCCCAAAACATTCAGTACTTC
cdr3_aa: CASSRTSGAQNIQYF

d_call: .
clone_size: .
j_call: TRBJ2-1
v_call: TRBV14
cdr3_nt: TGTGCCAGCAGCCCCACAGGGTGGGATGAGCAGTTCTTC
cdr3_aa: CASSPTGWDEQFF

d_call: .
clone_size: few
j_call: TRBJ2-5
v_call: TRBV7-9
cdr3_nt: TGTGCCAGCAGCTTAAGCCAGGGTACCCAAGAGACCCAGTACTTC
cdr3_aa: CASSLSQGTQETQYF

d_call: .
clone_size: .
j_call: TRBJ2-7
v_call: TRBV4-1
cdr3_nt: TGCGCCAGCAGCCTTGGGAAGGATTACTACGAGCAGTACTTC
cdr3_aa: CASSLGKDYYEQYF

d_call: .
clone_size: .
j_call: TRBJ1-4
v_call: TRBV28
cdr3_nt: TGTGCCAGCAGTTTAATCCATAATAAAGAAAAACTGTTTTTT
cdr3_aa: CASSLIHNKEKLFF

d_call: .
clone_size: .
j_call: TRBJ1-5
v_call: TRBV6-1
cdr3_nt: TGTGCCAGCAGTGAAGCGCGTGGTCCCGATCAGCCCCAGCATTTT
cdr3_aa: CASSEARGPDQPQHF

d_call: .
clone_size: .
j_call: TRBJ2-1
v_call: TRBV29-1
cdr3_nt: TGCAGCGGGGACCAGGGCTACAATGAGCAGTTCTTC
cdr3_aa: CSGDQGYNEQFF

d_call: .
clone_size: .
j_call: TRBJ1-1
v_call: TRBV7-2
cdr3_nt: TGTGCCAGCCCCGGGGGAGGGCGAGCTTTCTTT
cdr3_aa: CASPGGGRAFF

d_call: .
clone_size: .
j_call: TRBJ1-1
v_call: TRBV6-5
cdr3_nt: TGTGCCAGCAGTTACAAGGGATTGGACACTGAAGCTTTCTTT
cdr3_aa: CASSYKGLDTEAFF

d_call: .
clone_size: .
j_call: TRBJ1-3
v_call: TRBV4-1
cdr3_nt: TGCGCCAGCAGCCCAGGAGACGGCTCTGGAAACACCATATATTTT
cdr3_aa: CASSPGDGSGNTIYF

d_call: TRBD1
clone_size: few
j_call: TRBJ1-1
v_call: TRBV6-1
cdr3_nt: TGTGCCAGCAGTTACGGACAGGGCCGGGCCAAGCAGACTGAAGCTTTCTTT
cdr3_aa: CASSYGQGRAKQTEAFF

d_call: TRBD2
clone_size: once
j_call: TRBJ2-1
v_call: TRBV30
cdr3_nt: TGTGCCTGGAGGGCATTAGCGGGAGTTGGAAATGAGCAGTTCTTC
cdr3_aa: CAWRALAGVGNEQFF

d_call: .
clone_size: .
j_call: TRBJ2-5
v_call: TRBV7-9
cdr3_nt: TGTGCCAGCAGCTTAGACAGATCCCAAGAGACCCAGTACTTC
cdr3_aa: CASSLDRSQETQYF

d_call: .
clone_size: many
j_call: TRBJ2-1
v_call: TRBV7-2
cdr3_nt: TGTGCCAGCAGCTTTGGTCCCAGCTCCTACAATGAGCAGTTCTTC
cdr3_aa: CASSFGPSSYNEQFF

d_call: TRBD2
clone_size: .
j_call: TRBJ2-5
v_call: TRBV20-1
cdr3_nt: TGCAGTGCTAGAGATGCCGCTAGCGGGAGAGGAGAGACCCAGTACTTC
cdr3_aa: CSARDAASGRGETQYF

d_call: TRBD2
clone_size: few
j_call: TRBJ2-1
v_call: TRBV7-2
cdr3_nt: TGTGCCAGCAGCCTCCGGACTAGCGGGATAAGCTCCTACAATGAGCAGTTCTTC
cdr3_aa: CASSLRTSGISSYNEQFF

d_call: TRBD2
clone_size: few
j_call: TRBJ2-3
v_call: TRBV4-2
cdr3_nt: TGTGCCAGCAGCCGGGGGGGGGACAGCACAGATACGCAGTATTTT
cdr3_aa: CASSRGGDSTDTQYF

d_call: .
clone_size: .
j_call: TRBJ2-2
v_call: TRBV11-2
cdr3_nt: TGTGCCAGCAGCTCGTGGAGGGGGAACACCGGGGAGCTGTTTTTT
cdr3_aa: CASSSWRGNTGELFF

d_call: TRBD1
clone_size: .
j_call: TRBJ2-5
v_call: TRBV12-3/TRBV12-4
cdr3_nt: TGTGCCAGCACCGTGACAGGGGATAACGAAGAGACCCAGTACTTC
cdr3_aa: CASTVTGDNEETQYF

d_call: .
clone_size: .
j_call: TRBJ1-1
v_call: TRBV20-1
cdr3_nt: TGCAGTGCTAGAGTAGGACTGAACACTGAAGCTTTCTTT
cdr3_aa: CSARVGLNTEAFF

d_call: .
clone_size: .
j_call: TRBJ2-5
v_call: TRBV7-8
cdr3_nt: TGTGCCAGCAGCTCCTCGGCGGGGACCCAGTACTTC
cdr3_aa: CASSSSAGTQYF

d_call: .
clone_size: .
j_call: TRBJ2-7
v_call: TRBV4-3
cdr3_nt: TGCGCCAGCAGCCATGACTCATGGGACTACGAGCAGTACTTC
cdr3_aa: CASSHDSWDYEQYF

d_call: .
clone_size: few
j_call: TRBJ2-1
v_call: TRBV19
cdr3_nt: TGTGCCAGTAGTGCCCAGGGGCCCTACAATGAGCAGTTCTTC
cdr3_aa: CASSAQGPYNEQFF

d_call: TRBD2
clone_size: few
j_call: TRBJ2-2
v_call: TRBV12-3/TRBV12-4
cdr3_nt: TGTGCCAGCAGTTCCGGGACTAGCGGGAGGGAATACAAGATTTTGGGGGAGCTGTTTTTT
cdr3_aa: CASSSGTSGREYKILGELFF

d_call: .
clone_size: few
j_call: TRBJ2-1
v_call: TRBV28
cdr3_nt: TGTGCCAGCAGTTCTCGCAGTAACAATGAGCAGTTCTTC
cdr3_aa: CASSSRSNNEQFF

d_call: .
clone_size: few
j_call: TRBJ1-1
v_call: TRBV7-6
cdr3_nt: TGTGCCAGCAGCCTTGGATGGGAAGCTTTCTTT
cdr3_aa: CASSLGWEAFF

d_call: .
clone_size: .
j_call: TRBJ2-1
v_call: TRBV4-1
cdr3_nt: TGCGCCAGCAGCCAACGCGGAGGCCACCCTGAGCAGTTCTTC
cdr3_aa: CASSQRGGHPEQFF

d_call: .
clone_size: few
j_call: TRBJ1-4
v_call: TRBV14
cdr3_nt: TGTGCCAGCAGTAAAATGTTTTTT
cdr3_aa: CASSKMFF

d_call: .
clone_size: .
j_call: TRBJ1-6
v_call: TRBV6-6
cdr3_nt: TGTGCCAGCATTCAGGACTTCTCCTATAATTCACCCCTCCACTTT
cdr3_aa: CASIQDFSYNSPLHF

d_call: TRBD2
clone_size: few
j_call: TRBJ2-5
v_call: TRBV7-6
cdr3_nt: TGTGCCAGCAGCTTAGCGGGTGGGGTACGGGACTACGCGTACTTC
cdr3_aa: CASSLAGGVRDYAYF

d_call: TRBD2
clone_size: .
j_call: TRBJ2-3
v_call: TRBV6-2/TRBV6-3
cdr3_nt: TGTGCCAGCAAAATAGCGGGGATAACAGATACGCAGTATTTT
cdr3_aa: CASKIAGITDTQYF

d_call: TRBD2
clone_size: .
j_call: TRBJ2-5
v_call: TRBV20-1
cdr3_nt: TGCAGTGCTAGAGAGGGGAGGGAGCCCCAGTACTTC
cdr3_aa: CSAREGREPQYF

d_call: .
clone_size: .
j_call: TRBJ1-2
v_call: TRBV7-9
cdr3_nt: TGTGCCAGCAGCTTAGTCGTCAGGGACGGCTACACCTTC
cdr3_aa: CASSLVVRDGYTF

d_call: .
clone_size: once
j_call: TRBJ1-1
v_call: TRBV7-6
cdr3_nt: TGTGCCAGCAGCCTCATATTCCAGGGCGGCGAAGCTTTCTTT
cdr3_aa: CASSLIFQGGEAFF

d_call: TRBD2
clone_size: .
j_call: TRBJ2-1
v_call: TRBV6-2/TRBV6-3
cdr3_nt: TGTGCCAGCAGTTACTCGACGGGTAGCGGGAGAGGCGCCTACAATGAGCAGTTCTTC
cdr3_aa: CASSYSTGSGRGAYNEQFF

d_call: .
clone_size: few
j_call: TRBJ2-1
v_call: TRBV6-1
cdr3_nt: TGTGCCAGCAGTTCGCTGACTAGGAGCTCCTACAATGAGCAGTTCTTC
cdr3_aa: CASSSLTRSSYNEQFF

d_call: .
clone_size: .
j_call: TRBJ1-5
v_call: TRBV7-6
cdr3_nt: TGTGCCAGCAGCTTAAGGGAGGGCAATCAGCCCCAGCATTTT
cdr3_aa: CASSLREGNQPQHF

d_call: TRBD1
clone_size: .
j_call: TRBJ1-2
v_call: TRBV5-1
cdr3_nt: TGCGCCAGCAGCCCGAACCCGGGACAGGGAGATGGCTACACCTTC
cdr3_aa: CASSPNPGQGDGYTF

d_call: TRBD2
clone_size: .
j_call: TRBJ2-3
v_call: TRBV7-2
cdr3_nt: TGTGCCAGCAGCCTCCTCGGGGGAGCGGGAGCTGGGGATACGCAGTATTTT
cdr3_aa: CASSLLGGAGAGDTQYF

d_call: TRBD2
clone_size: few
j_call: TRBJ2-3
v_call: TRBV28
cdr3_nt: TGTGCCAGCAGTCCCAGCGGGGGTAGCACAGATACGCAGTATTTT
cdr3_aa: CASSPSGGSTDTQYF

d_call: TRBD1
clone_size: .
j_call: TRBJ2-7
v_call: TRBV5-6
cdr3_nt: TGTGCCAGCAGTTGGGGACAGGTTCGCTACGAGCAGTACTTC
cdr3_aa: CASSWGQVRYEQYF

d_call: .
clone_size: .
j_call: TRBJ1-2
v_call: TRBV7-2
cdr3_nt: TGTGCCAGCAGCTACGGACAATCGGGCGGCTACACCTTC
cdr3_aa: CASSYGQSGGYTF

d_call: .
clone_size: .
j_call: TRBJ2-4
v_call: TRBV28
cdr3_nt: TGTGCCAGCAGTCCAGGGACCGGAGGGTTAGCCAAAAACATTCAGTACTTC
cdr3_aa: CASSPGTGGLAKNIQYF

d_call: .
clone_size: .
j_call: TRBJ2-1
v_call: TRBV7-2
cdr3_nt: TGTGCCAGCAGCTTTACTCTTGCGAATGAGCAGTTCTTC
cdr3_aa: CASSFTLANEQFF

d_call: .
clone_size: .
j_call: TRBJ2-2
v_call: TRBV7-6
cdr3_nt: TGTGCCAGCAGCCGCCGAGGGGCGCGTACCGGGGAGCTGTTTTTT
cdr3_aa: CASSRRGARTGELFF

d_call: .
clone_size: .
j_call: TRBJ2-4
v_call: TRBV28
cdr3_nt: TGTGCCAGCATCAACCTTGGAAAGGGGTGGAAGGCCAAAAACATTCAGTACTTC
cdr3_aa: CASINLGKGWKAKNIQYF

d_call: TRBD2
clone_size: .
j_call: TRBJ2-3
v_call: TRBV11-3
cdr3_nt: TGTGCCAGCAGCTCCGGGGGGGCGGAGAGCACAGATACGCAGTATTTT
cdr3_aa: CASSSGGAESTDTQYF

d_call: TRBD1
clone_size: .
j_call: TRBJ1-2
v_call: TRBV20-1
cdr3_nt: TGCAGTGCTGTCAAAGCCCGGGACAGAGTGCGCTACACCTTC
cdr3_aa: CSAVKARDRVRYTF

d_call: .
clone_size: .
j_call: TRBJ2-5
v_call: TRBV20-1
cdr3_nt: TGCAGTGTCGCCGTCACAGGCCAAGAGACCCAGTACTTC
cdr3_aa: CSVAVTGQETQYF

d_call: .
clone_size: few
j_call: TRBJ1-4
v_call: TRBV7-2
cdr3_nt: TGTGCCAGCAGCTTAGTTGAAGGGGCGGGTGAAAAACTGTTTTTT
cdr3_aa: CASSLVEGAGEKLFF

d_call: .
clone_size: .
j_call: TRBJ1-4
v_call: TRBV18
cdr3_nt: TGTGCCAGCTCACCCGGACAGCCGGTCAAGGAAAAACTGTTTTTT
cdr3_aa: CASSPGQPVKEKLFF

d_call: .
clone_size: few
j_call: TRBJ2-5
v_call: TRBV7-6
cdr3_nt: TGTGCCAGCAGCTTAGGGGGGGACCTCCAAGAGACCCAGTACTTC
cdr3_aa: CASSLGGDLQETQYF

d_call: .
clone_size: few
j_call: TRBJ1-1
v_call: TRBV11-1
cdr3_nt: TGTGCCAGCAGCTTTAGAGGGAGTTCGGGTGAAGCTTTCTTT
cdr3_aa: CASSFRGSSGEAFF

d_call: .
clone_size: .
j_call: TRBJ2-3
v_call: TRBV12-5
cdr3_nt: TGTGCTAGTGTTTACACTAGCCCCGCAGATACGCAGTATTTT
cdr3_aa: CASVYTSPADTQYF

d_call: TRBD1
clone_size: .
j_call: TRBJ1-4
v_call: TRBV7-2
cdr3_nt: TGTGCCAGCAGCTTACGGACAGGGGCAACTAATGAAAAACTGTTTTTT
cdr3_aa: CASSLRTGATNEKLFF